This T cell receptor (beta chain) derives from a study of vaccination effects on CD4 cells after COVID-19. This clone was recorded a few times. Antigen specificity is unknown. Sequence at one end of the junction differs from germline and may be a read error. Following culture for about ten days, CD4+ T cells were isolated. Everyone in the study got two shots of either the BNT162b2 or mRNA-1273 vaccine. Data came from immunoSEQ multiplex PCR; TCRdb stores just in-frame clones and leaves some out. The sample consists of about 40,000 clones, 55% to 80% of them appearing once. The CDR3 spans 13 residues. Germline assignment: CDR1 MNHNY and CDR2 SVGAGI (reference sequence).

This chain links TRBV6-6 with TRBJ2-7; TRBD1 aligns across 10 bases. The sample in question was CD4+ T cells from PBMCs cultured without peptide, obtained after COVID-19 vaccination. The TCR was taken from a human donor who received a COVID-19 vaccine. For the CDR3, the DNA is TGTGCCAGCAGTTACGGGACAGGGGCCCCTCTGGGCTTC. Amino acids: CASSYGTGAPLGF.